A selection of T cell receptor beta chains follows, all from one sample in a study of cytomegalovirus exposure and HLA in healthy donors. Sequencing was performed with immunoSEQ multiplex PCR; in TCRdb, only in-frame clones are kept and a portion is missing. The table records approximately 280,000 clones, 85% to 90% of them present only once. Sequenced material: PBMCs. All receptors derive from a woman younger than 30 in good health and CMV-seronegative. Each CDR3 is given with its conserved first and last residue. The D gene is left open where the match is weak. Some rows have no size entry. The others give once, few or many, or a class for an expanded clone.

>TRBJ2-7|15|TRBV5-1|TRBD2|-
TGCGCCAGCAGCTTGGCGGCGGGCGGGGGATACGAGCAGTACTTC
CASSLAAGGGYEQYF
>TRBJ1-2|14|TRBV5-6|-|few
TGTGCCAGCAGCTTGTCGGGGGGCTACTATGGCTACACCTTC
CASSLSGGYYGYTF
>TRBJ2-7|15|TRBV10-2|-|-
TGCGCCAGCAGTGCCCCGACAGTGGTCTCCTACGAGCAGTACTTC
CASSAPTVVSYEQYF
>TRBJ2-3|14|TRBV6-5|-|-
TGTGCCAGCAGTCGGGGATGGCAAACAGATACGCAGTATTTT
CASSRGWQTDTQYF
>TRBJ1-2|16|TRBV21-1|-|-
TGTGCCAGCAGCAGGACAGGGGTCCCTCTCAACTATGGCTACACCTTC
CASSRTGVPLNYGYTF
>TRBJ2-7|16|TRBV7-8|TRBD2|-
TGTGCCAGCAGCTTAAGGGGAAGCGGGGCCTCCTACGAGCAGTACTTC
CASSLRGSGASYEQYF
>TRBJ2-7|18|TRBV27|TRBD1|-
TGTGCCAGCAGCCAGAAGAACACTAACAGGGGTCCCCTCTACGAGCAGTACTTC
CASSQKNTNRGPLYEQYF
>TRBJ2-1|16|TRBV10-1|TRBD2|-
TGCGCCAGCAGTGAGTCCAGACTGGGGGGGTACAATGAGCAGTTCTTC
CASSESRLGGYNEQFF
>TRBJ2-7|13|TRBV13|TRBD1|-
TGTGCCAGCAGTTACGACAGGGGGGGCGAGCAGTACTTC
CASSYDRGGEQYF
>TRBJ1-2|13|TRBV18|-|few
TGTGCCAGCTCACCCTTGAGTTTTGATGGCTACACCTTC
CASSPLSFDGYTF
>TRBJ1-1|16|TRBV7-9|TRBD1|once
TGTTCCAGCAGCCCCGGACAGGGTCGGGTGAACACTGAAGCTTTCTTT
CSSSPGQGRVNTEAFF
>TRBJ1-6|13|TRBV5-1|-|-
TGCGCCAGCAGCACAGAGATAAATTCACCCCTCCACTTT
CASSTEINSPLHF
>TRBJ2-7|15|TRBV27|TRBD2|-
TGTGCCAGCAGTGTGGGGGGCGGGGGGGCCTACGAGCAGTACTTC
CASSVGGGGAYEQYF
>TRBJ2-2|14|TRBV7-8|-|-
TGTGCCAGCAGCTTTTTCCAGGGAATAGGGGAGCTGTTTTTT
CASSFFQGIGELFF
>TRBJ1-2|14|TRBV9|-|-
TGTGCCAGCAGTTCACAGGGCCTTAACTATGGCTACACCTTC
CASSSQGLNYGYTF
>TRBJ2-2|15|TRBV27|TRBD2|-
TGTGCCAGCAGTTTGAGCGGGGGGGACACCGGGGAGCTGTTTTTT
CASSLSGGDTGELFF
>TRBJ1-2|13|TRBV2|-|-
TGTGCCAGCAGTGAAGAGTTCGAGCATGGCTACACCTTC
CASSEEFEHGYTF
>TRBJ1-4|14|TRBV5-6|TRBD1|few
TGTGCCAGCAGCTTGGGCAGGGGGAACGAAAAACTGTTTTTT
CASSLGRGNEKLFF
>TRBJ2-5|13|TRBV28|-|-
TGTGCAATCGAAGGGGCAGGGGTATGGGAGCAGTACTTC
CAIEGAGVWEQYF
>TRBJ2-6|14|TRBV5-1|-|once
TGCGCCAGCGCTAACAGGGATGGGGCCAACGTCCTGACTTTC
CASANRDGANVLTF
>TRBJ2-3|16|TRBV13|TRBD2|-
TGTGCCAGCTCTAATCCTAGCGGGGGAAACACAGATACGCAGTATTTT
CASSNPSGGNTDTQYF
>TRBJ2-1|14|TRBV6-1|-|-
TGTGCCAGCTTGGCGGGTCAAACTAACAATGAGCAGTTCTTC
CASLAGQTNNEQFF
>TRBJ2-3|16|TRBV7-2|TRBD2|-
TGTGCCAGCAGCTTAGCGCTGCGGGGGGGCACAGATACGCAGTATTTT
CASSLALRGGTDTQYF
>TRBJ2-1|15|TRBV11-2|TRBD1|-
TGTGCCAGCAGCTTAGAGGGACAGGTACACAATGAGCAGTTCTTC
CASSLEGQVHNEQFF
>TRBJ2-3|16|TRBV28|TRBD2|once
TGTGCCAGCAGCCCCGGGACTAGCGGGGTCGCAGATACGCAGTATTTT
CASSPGTSGVADTQYF
>TRBJ1-2|12|TRBV2|TRBD1|-
TGTCGGGTAGGGGACAGTGATTATGGCTACACCTTC
CRVGDSDYGYTF
>TRBJ1-1|12|TRBV19|-|-
TGTGCCAGTGGGAGAATGGGGACTGAAGCTTTCTTT
CASGRMGTEAFF
>TRBJ1-4|15|TRBV9|TRBD1|once
TGTGCCAGCAGCGTAGTGGGACAGGGTAATGAAAAACTGTTTTTT
CASSVVGQGNEKLFF
>TRBJ1-4|18|TRBV5-1|TRBD1|-
TGCGCCAGCAGCTCTCCCGTGGGGACAGGGGGCGCTAATGAAAAACTGTTTTTT
CASSSPVGTGGANEKLFF
>TRBJ1-1|13|TRBV12-5|-|-
TGTGCTAGTGGCTCGAATGCGGGCACTGAAGCTTTCTTT
CASGSNAGTEAFF
>TRBJ1-1|13|TRBV9|-|-
TGTGCCAGCAGCGTCTATCCGAACACTGAAGCTTTCTTT
CASSVYPNTEAFF
>TRBJ1-2|18|TRBV18|TRBD1|-
TGTGCCAGCTCACCGCCATCAGGGAAGGGGGCCCCTAACTATGGCTACACCTTC
CASSPPSGKGAPNYGYTF
>TRBJ1-1|15|TRBV9|-|-
TGTGCCAGCAGCGCCCTACAGGGTATGAACACTGAAGCTTTCTTT
CASSALQGMNTEAFF
>TRBJ1-2|15|TRBV7-9|TRBD1|-
TGTGCCAGCAGCTTGTGCCACGGACAGGTTAGCGGCTACACCTTC
CASSLCHGQVSGYTF
>TRBJ1-1|11|TRBV7-9|-|-
TGTGCCAGCAGCTTCCAGGTTAGACCGAGCTTT
CASSFQVRPSF
>TRBJ1-4|12|TRBV2|-|-
TGTGCCAGCAAGGAGGGTAATGAAAAACTGTTTTTT
CASKEGNEKLFF
>TRBJ1-5|16|TRBV19|-|-
TGTGCCAGTAGTATGAATACCGGGAGAATTAATCAGCCCCAGCATTTT
CASSMNTGRINQPQHF
>TRBJ1-4|17|TRBV5-1|TRBD1|-
TGCGCCAGCAGCCTAGGACAGGGGAATCTTGGTAATGAAAAACTGTTTTTT
CASSLGQGNLGNEKLFF
>TRBJ2-5|17|TRBV10-3|-|-
TGTGCCATCAGTGAGTCAGAGGCGGGGACGACAGAAGAGACCCAGTACTTC
CAISESEAGTTEETQYF
>TRBJ1-5|15|TRBV6-1|TRBD1|-
TGTGCCAGCAGCAAGGACAGGGGCAGCAATCAGCCCCAGCATTTT
CASSKDRGSNQPQHF
>TRBJ1-5|16|TRBV5-1|TRBD1|-
TGCGCCAGCAGCCGAACTCCGGGACAGGGTAATCAGCCCCAGCATTTT
CASSRTPGQGNQPQHF
>TRBJ2-2|18|TRBV4-1|-|-
TGCGCCAGCAGCCCACAGATTCGGGGGGCCAGGAACACCGGGGAGCTGTTTTTT
CASSPQIRGARNTGELFF
>TRBJ2-5|14|TRBV6-5|TRBD1|once
TGTGCCAGCAGCCTAGTGACAGGGGCAGAGACCCAGTACTTC
CASSLVTGAETQYF
>TRBJ1-1|14|TRBV5-4|-|-
TGTGCCAGCAGCTCGAGGGTGGAAGGCACTGAAGCTTTCTTT
CASSSRVEGTEAFF
>TRBJ2-6|15|TRBV19|-|-
TGTGCCAGTACCTCTAGAGGGTTTGGGGCCAACGTCCTGACTTTC
CASTSRGFGANVLTF
>TRBJ1-1|14|TRBV19|-|-
TGTGCCAGTAGCCCATCGGGGAGGAACACTGAAGCTTTCTTT
CASSPSGRNTEAFF
>TRBJ1-2|15|TRBV7-9|-|-
TGTGCCAGCAGCTCCCCCCAACAGTCTAACTATGGCTACACCTTC
CASSSPQQSNYGYTF
>TRBJ1-1|14|TRBV27|-|once
TGTGCCAGCAGTTTTGGGGGCGCGAACACTGAAGCTTTCTTT
CASSFGGANTEAFF
>TRBJ1-4|15|TRBV27|-|-
TGTGCCAGCAGTCCACGACAGGTCGCTAATGAAAAACTGTTTTTT
CASSPRQVANEKLFF
>TRBJ1-6|15|TRBV5-6|-|-
TGTGCCAGCAGCCGTACAGGGTCCTATAATTCACCCCTCCACTTT
CASSRTGSYNSPLHF
>TRBJ1-2|13|TRBV5-1|TRBD1|-
TGCGCCAGCAGCTTGCAACAGGGGCCTGGCTACACCTTC
CASSLQQGPGYTF
>TRBJ1-5|14|TRBV4-1|TRBD1|-
TGCGCCAGCAGCCCGGGACAGAGCAATCAGCCCCAGCATTTT
CASSPGQSNQPQHF
>TRBJ2-1|16|TRBV19|TRBD2|-
TGTGCCACCACGACTAGCGGGGGAAGCTCCTACAATGAGCAGTTCTTC
CATTTSGGSSYNEQFF
>TRBJ2-2|17|TRBV2|-|-
TGTGCCAGCAGTGATCGACAGGAAACCGAGAACACCGGGGAGCTGTTTTTT
CASSDRQETENTGELFF